This TCR beta chain was sequenced in a study of shared clonotypes between healthy human individuals. Germline CDR1 SGHDT, CDR2 YYEEEE. CDR3 length: 19 amino acids. With V trimmed by 5 bases and J by 1 base, 21 bases remained unmatched. Using immunoSEQ multiplex PCR, the repertoire was profiled, and TCRdb retains in-frame clones only, with some absent. The sample holds around 2.1 million clones, almost 96% seen once. Sample: naive CD4+ T cells sorted from blood. Subset reported: CD45RA+ positively selected. V usage is TRBV5-6 and J usage is TRBJ2-7, with 7 bases lining up with TRBD1. The clonotype originates from a man aged 18 to 35 in good health. The CDR3 DNA follows: TGTGCCAGCAGTTCCGCCTCCTACAGGGGTGGAAAATGGTCCTACGAGCAGTACTTC. Translating it yields CASSSASYRGGKWSYEQYF. The whole variable domain, filled in from reference TRBV5-6 and TRBJ2-7, reads DAGVTQSPTHLIKTRGQQVTLRCSPKSGHDTVSWYQQALGQGPQFIFQYYEEEERQRGNFPDRFSGHQFPNYSSELNVNALLLGDSALYLCASSSASYRGGKWSYEQYFGPGTRLTVT.